Listed below are T cell receptor beta chains from one sample, sequenced in a study of response to subunit inactivated influenza vaccine. From the RT-PCR reads, TCRdb called clonotypes with MiXCR, one entry per CDR3 protein. Seen here are over 450,000 distinct CDR3 sequences, 10% to 15% observed once, and the top ten hold 13%. This specimen consisted of PBMCs from blood, obtained more than 35 days after vaccination. These receptors were collected from a man aged 45-60 years who received an inactivated influenza vaccine. Each CDR3 is given with its conserved first and last residue. The order of the fields is J gene, clone size, V gene, D gene, CDR3 protein, CDR3 DNA. D genes are given only for firm matches. Rows may omit the clone size; those that give it use once, few, many or a size class.

j_gene: TRBJ2-7
abundance: NA
v_gene: TRBV18
d_gene: TRBD2
CDR3aa: CASSPGLASEQYF
CDR3nt: TGTGCCAGCTCACCGGGACTAGCCAGCGAGCAGTACTTC

j_gene: TRBJ1-5
abundance: NA
v_gene: TRBV9
d_gene: TRBD1
CDR3aa: CASTRTGASNQPQHF
CDR3nt: TGTGCCAGCACCCGGACAGGGGCGAGCAATCAGCCCCAGCATTTT

j_gene: TRBJ2-1
abundance: few
v_gene: TRBV29-1
d_gene: NA
CDR3aa: CSVEREEETYNEQFF
CDR3nt: TGCAGCGTTGAAAGGGAGGAAGAGACCTACAATGAGCAGTTCTTC

j_gene: TRBJ2-7
abundance: NA
v_gene: TRBV5-6
d_gene: TRBD2
CDR3aa: CASSLVRTSKYEQYF
CDR3nt: TGTGCCAGCAGCTTGGTTCGGACTAGTAAATACGAGCAGTACTTC

j_gene: TRBJ2-5
abundance: NA
v_gene: TRBV9
d_gene: NA
CDR3aa: CASSAGGTYLRETQYF
CDR3nt: TGTGCCAGCAGCGCGGGCGGGACATACCTTCGGGAGACCCAGTACTTC

j_gene: TRBJ1-4
abundance: many
v_gene: TRBV12-3/TRBV12-4
d_gene: TRBD1
CDR3aa: CASQRGGTGNEKLFF
CDR3nt: TGTGCCAGCCAACGAGGTGGGACAGGGAACGAAAAACTGTTTTTT

j_gene: TRBJ2-7
abundance: NA
v_gene: TRBV18
d_gene: TRBD2
CDR3aa: CASSPSSGLAGTVQYF
CDR3nt: TGTGCCAGCTCACCTTCATCGGGACTAGCGGGAACGGTGCAGTACTTC

j_gene: TRBJ1-1
abundance: many
v_gene: TRBV20-1
d_gene: NA
CDR3aa: CSARAGTDEAFF
CDR3nt: TGCAGTGCTAGGGCTGGGACGGATGAAGCTTTCTTT

j_gene: TRBJ2-3
abundance: many
v_gene: TRBV29-1
d_gene: TRBD1
CDR3aa: CSVARGQASTDTQYF
CDR3nt: TGCAGCGTTGCCCGGGGACAGGCTAGCACAGATACGCAGTATTTT

j_gene: TRBJ2-1
abundance: few
v_gene: TRBV18
d_gene: TRBD2
CDR3aa: CASSRLAGALSYNEQFF
CDR3nt: TGTGCCAGCTCACGCCTAGCGGGGGCCCTTTCCTACAATGAGCAGTTCTTC

j_gene: TRBJ2-7
abundance: few
v_gene: TRBV12-3/TRBV12-4
d_gene: TRBD1
CDR3aa: CASRRSGTGDTVGQYF
CDR3nt: TGTGCCAGCAGACGGTCCGGGACAGGGGATACCGTCGGGCAGTACTTC

j_gene: TRBJ2-7
abundance: NA
v_gene: TRBV5-1
d_gene: TRBD1
CDR3aa: CASSPSEFDRGYYEQYF
CDR3nt: TGCGCCAGCAGCCCCTCGGAATTCGACAGGGGGTACTACGAGCAGTACTTC

j_gene: TRBJ2-3
abundance: NA
v_gene: TRBV4-3
d_gene: TRBD2
CDR3aa: CASSQVLQREGTQYF
CDR3nt: TGCGCCAGCAGCCAAGTTCTGCAGCGGGAGGGTACGCAGTATTTT

j_gene: TRBJ2-7
abundance: few
v_gene: TRBV20-1
d_gene: TRBD2
CDR3aa: CSAGLAGVSYEQYF
CDR3nt: TGCAGTGCGGGACTAGCGGGCGTTTCCTACGAGCAGTACTTC

j_gene: TRBJ1-2
abundance: few
v_gene: TRBV13
d_gene: NA
CDR3aa: CASSLVGQPYYGYTF
CDR3nt: TGTGCCAGCAGCTTAGTAGGACAGCCTTACTATGGCTACACCTTC

j_gene: TRBJ2-7
abundance: many
v_gene: TRBV7-2
d_gene: TRBD1
CDR3aa: CASSSGTGYYEQYF
CDR3nt: TGTGCCAGCAGCTCGGGGACAGGGTATTACGAGCAGTACTTC

j_gene: TRBJ1-2
abundance: few
v_gene: TRBV12-3/TRBV12-4
d_gene: NA
CDR3aa: CASSPAGSMNMGYTF
CDR3nt: TGTGCCAGCAGTCCCGCAGGGAGCATGAATATGGGCTACACCTTC

j_gene: TRBJ2-7
abundance: many
v_gene: TRBV29-1
d_gene: NA
CDR3aa: CSVMDVGSLEQYF
CDR3nt: TGCAGCGTAATGGACGTGGGGTCTCTCGAGCAGTACTTC

j_gene: TRBJ2-7
abundance: NA
v_gene: TRBV7-9
d_gene: NA
CDR3aa: CASNPLFRAQTREQYF
CDR3nt: TGTGCCAGCAACCCCCTCTTCCGGGCCCAGACACGCGAGCAGTACTTC

j_gene: TRBJ2-1
abundance: NA
v_gene: TRBV7-2
d_gene: NA
CDR3aa: CASSLVAGVNEQFF
CDR3nt: TGTGCCAGCAGCTTAGTTGCAGGCGTCAATGAGCAGTTCTTC

j_gene: TRBJ2-1
abundance: NA
v_gene: TRBV4-3
d_gene: NA
CDR3aa: CASSQDGTYNEQFF
CDR3nt: TGCGCCAGCAGCCAAGATGGTACCTACAATGAGCAGTTCTTC

j_gene: TRBJ2-1
abundance: many
v_gene: TRBV12-3/TRBV12-4
d_gene: NA
CDR3aa: CASRWPGTQQFF
CDR3nt: TGTGCCAGCCGTTGGCCCGGGACTCAGCAGTTCTTC

j_gene: TRBJ1-5
abundance: few
v_gene: TRBV18
d_gene: TRBD1
CDR3aa: CASSQNQGDNQPQHF
CDR3nt: TGTGCCAGCTCACAGAACCAGGGGGACAATCAGCCCCAGCATTTT

j_gene: TRBJ2-3
abundance: NA
v_gene: TRBV10-3
d_gene: NA
CDR3aa: CAISGGPTDTQYF
CDR3nt: TGTGCCATCAGCGGCGGTCCCACAGATACGCAGTATTTT

j_gene: TRBJ2-5
abundance: few
v_gene: TRBV6-2/TRBV6-3
d_gene: NA
CDR3aa: CASSSGVETQYF
CDR3nt: TGTGCCAGCAGTTCGGGGGTAGAGACCCAGTACTTC

j_gene: TRBJ1-3
abundance: NA
v_gene: TRBV4-1
d_gene: NA
CDR3aa: CASSQSEIRNTIYF
CDR3nt: TGCGCCAGCAGCCAGAGCGAGATACGAAACACCATATATTTT

j_gene: TRBJ2-6
abundance: NA
v_gene: TRBV4-2
d_gene: TRBD1
CDR3aa: CASSSEGQGPGANVLTF
CDR3nt: TGTGCCAGCAGCTCAGAAGGACAGGGTCCCGGGGCCAACGTCCTGACTTTC

j_gene: TRBJ2-7
abundance: NA
v_gene: TRBV2
d_gene: NA
CDR3aa: CASSDFRRVEGGEQYF
CDR3nt: TGTGCCAGCAGTGATTTTCGGCGGGTGGAGGGAGGAGAGCAGTACTTC

j_gene: TRBJ2-1
abundance: few
v_gene: TRBV5-1
d_gene: NA
CDR3aa: CASSVGTNSYNEQFF
CDR3nt: TGCGCCAGCAGCGTCGGGACCAACTCCTACAATGAGCAGTTCTTC

j_gene: TRBJ2-7
abundance: few
v_gene: TRBV29-1
d_gene: NA
CDR3aa: CSVGNAATYEQYF
CDR3nt: TGCAGCGTTGGTAACGCCGCTACCTACGAGCAGTACTTC

j_gene: TRBJ2-3
abundance: NA
v_gene: TRBV12-3/TRBV12-4
d_gene: NA
CDR3aa: CASSWGVTHTQYF
CDR3nt: TGTGCCAGCAGTTGGGGGGTCACACATACGCAGTATTTT

j_gene: TRBJ2-6
abundance: NA
v_gene: TRBV6-2/TRBV6-3
d_gene: NA
CDR3aa: CASSTGALSGANVLTF
CDR3nt: TGTGCCAGCAGTACGGGGGCTCTCTCTGGGGCCAACGTCCTGACTTTC

j_gene: TRBJ2-2
abundance: many
v_gene: TRBV7-2
d_gene: NA
CDR3aa: CASSPIARILTGELFF
CDR3nt: TGTGCCAGCAGCCCAATAGCGCGCATCCTGACCGGGGAGCTGTTTTTT

j_gene: TRBJ2-1
abundance: once
v_gene: TRBV29-1
d_gene: TRBD2
CDR3aa: CSGGKHSGDNEQFF
CDR3nt: TGCAGCGGTGGGAAACATAGCGGGGACAATGAGCAGTTCTTC

j_gene: TRBJ2-2
abundance: NA
v_gene: TRBV3-1
d_gene: NA
CDR3aa: CASSQGLPTGELFF
CDR3nt: TGTGCCAGCAGCCAAGGGCTTCCCACCGGGGAGCTGTTTTTT

j_gene: TRBJ1-4
abundance: few
v_gene: TRBV7-9
d_gene: NA
CDR3aa: CASSPGVQTATNEKLFF
CDR3nt: TGTGCCAGCAGCCCCGGAGTGCAGACCGCAACTAATGAAAAACTGTTTTTT

j_gene: TRBJ2-5
abundance: NA
v_gene: TRBV12-3/TRBV12-4
d_gene: NA
CDR3aa: CASTNQGETQYF
CDR3nt: TGTGCCAGCACTAACCAGGGGGAGACCCAGTACTTC

j_gene: TRBJ2-3
abundance: few
v_gene: TRBV29-1
d_gene: TRBD2
CDR3aa: CSVRPPGGGTDTQYF
CDR3nt: TGCAGCGTACGCCCCCCGGGGGGGGGCACAGATACGCAGTATTTT

j_gene: TRBJ2-5
abundance: NA
v_gene: TRBV20-1
d_gene: NA
CDR3aa: CSARFTGLETQYF
CDR3nt: TGCAGTGCTAGATTCACAGGCCTAGAGACCCAGTACTTC

j_gene: TRBJ1-5
abundance: many
v_gene: TRBV12-3/TRBV12-4
d_gene: NA
CDR3aa: CASSLEGLGSQPQHF
CDR3nt: TGTGCCAGCAGTTTAGAAGGTTTAGGGAGTCAGCCCCAGCATTTT

j_gene: TRBJ1-1
abundance: NA
v_gene: TRBV4-2
d_gene: TRBD1
CDR3aa: CASSQLQGAFGTEAFF
CDR3nt: TGTGCCAGCAGCCAATTACAGGGGGCGTTCGGCACTGAAGCTTTCTTT

j_gene: TRBJ1-6
abundance: NA
v_gene: TRBV11-2
d_gene: TRBD1
CDR3aa: CASSLEGTGPNSPLHF
CDR3nt: TGTGCCAGCAGCTTAGAAGGGACAGGGCCTAATTCACCCCTCCACTTT

j_gene: TRBJ2-7
abundance: many
v_gene: TRBV10-3
d_gene: NA
CDR3aa: CAISDKGFQYF
CDR3nt: TGTGCCATCAGTGACAAGGGTTTTCAGTACTTC